This T cell receptor (beta chain) appears in the sequencing data of a study of Ad26.COV2.S vaccination and SARS-CoV-2 variants. The table came from immunoSEQ multiplex PCR; TCRdb's copy has only in-frame clones and leaves some out. Of more than 150,000 clones listed, around 88% were seen once; the top ten hold around 6.3%. V lost 2 bases to trimming and J lost 5 bases, with 19 bases between them. CDR3 length: 16 amino acids. CDR1 is LGHDT, CDR2 YNNKEL, per germline (reference sequence). On this clone itself: Its antigen is not identified.

Study-wide results and caveats: Vaccinees showed greater spike-specific TCR breadth than placebo recipients. Total responses of T cells may have been underestimated by the analyses of TCR breadth and depth. Comparability of non-spike TCR breadth was observed across vaccine and placebo recipients. Reportedly, spike-specific CD8+ and CD4+ T cell responses achieved substantial breadth once vaccination had taken place.

This specimen was peripheral blood, taken after recovery from COVID-19. The sequence derives from a human donor who had recovered from COVID-19. The chain links TRBV3-1 (or the pseudogene TRBV3-2) to TRBJ2-7; D gene uncertain. CDR3 sequence reads: CASSQPNGIVTHEQYF. Written as DNA, the CDR3 is TGTGCCAGCAGCCAACCCAACGGAATCGTAACGCACGAGCAGTACTTC.